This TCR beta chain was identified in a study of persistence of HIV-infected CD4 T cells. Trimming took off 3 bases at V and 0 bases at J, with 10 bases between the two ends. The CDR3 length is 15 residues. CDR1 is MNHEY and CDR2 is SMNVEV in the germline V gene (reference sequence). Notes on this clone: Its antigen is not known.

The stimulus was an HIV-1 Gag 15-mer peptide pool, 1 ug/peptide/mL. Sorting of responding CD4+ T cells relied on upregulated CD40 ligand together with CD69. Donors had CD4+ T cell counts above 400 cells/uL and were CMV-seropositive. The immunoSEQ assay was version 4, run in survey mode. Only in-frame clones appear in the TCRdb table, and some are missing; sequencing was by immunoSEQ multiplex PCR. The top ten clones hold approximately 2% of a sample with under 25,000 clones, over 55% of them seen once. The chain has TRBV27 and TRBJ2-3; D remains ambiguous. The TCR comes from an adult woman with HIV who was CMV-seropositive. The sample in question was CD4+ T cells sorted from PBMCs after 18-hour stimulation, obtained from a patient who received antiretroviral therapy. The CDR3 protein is CASSLGKTSTDTQYF. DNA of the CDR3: TGTGCCAGCAGTTTGGGCAAGACAAGCACAGATACGCAGTATTTT.